Reported below is one TCR beta chain. The target antigen is unknown. One end of the junction is discordant with germline, which a read error may explain. Germline V gene sequence: CDR1 SGHKS, CDR2 YYEKEE (reference sequence). CDR3 size: 13 residues. The data derive from a study of tumor-infiltrating lymphocytes in primary liver carcinoma. Study-level background: Surgical resection served as treatment for the primary liver carcinoma of these patients. Roughly 3.5 to 8 million productive TCRbeta reads came from each sample, comparable across tissue types. General observations from the study: Since sampling was bulk and unsorted, CD4+ and CD8+ repertoires were not compared. Blood fell significantly below tumors in its top-250-clone fraction (p = 0.039).

Production of TCR beta cDNA used roughly 500 ng total RNA together with a constant-region primer. Amplification in three nested multiplex PCR rounds with slightly modified ARM-PCR gave rise to TCR beta libraries. The first two PCR rounds, roughly 11 cycles each, used TRBV1-TRBV30 forward primers and a C-beta reverse primer. From the multiplex PCR reads, TCRdb called clonotypes with MiXCR, one entry per CDR3 protein. The table has 150,000 to 200,000 distinct CDR3 sequences, around 60% seen once. Germline DNA was also extracted, and blood RNA was taken from unsorted whole blood. The material sequenced was peripheral blood. The rearrangement joins TRBV5-5 to TRBJ1-4; D is ambiguous. The source of this sequence is a woman aged 60-75 years with primary liver carcinoma and hepatitis B virus infection. DNA for the CDR3: TGTGCCAGCAGCCGGCAGACGGAGGAAACACTGTTTTTT. It yields the protein CASSRQTEETLFF. Filled out from reference TRBV5-5 and TRBJ1-4, the complete variable domain reads DAGVTQSPTHLIKTRGQQVTLRCSPISGHKSVSWYQQVLGQGPQFIFQYYEKEERGRGNFPDRFSARQFPNYSSELNVNALLLGDSALYLCASSRQTEETLFFGSGTQLSVL.